The clone carrying this T cell receptor beta chain was seen many times. Its antigen is not identified. CDR3 size: 16 residues. Looked up from germline, CDR1 is SNHLY and CDR2 is FYNNEI. Losses at the gene ends were 10 bases for V and 2 bases for J; bases not matched to a gene: 12. These data originate in a study of read filtering for tumor transcriptome and immune sequencing. In the study overall: After DNase treatment, RNA was made into whole-transcriptome libraries.

Whole-study results and caveats: In IR-seq, single-read clonotypes were around 85% of clonotypes but around 3.4% of reads.

This library used approximately 390 ng RNA and molecular barcoded adaptors spanning alpha/delta and beta/gamma chains. TCRdb re-called the reads with MiXCR, one entry per CDR3 protein. The data show more than 100,000 distinct CDR3 sequences, with around 13% seen just once and 11% held by the top ten. This chain uses TRBV2 with TRBJ2-3; TRBD1 matches 10 bases. The TCR sequence derives from a donor aged 40 or older with multiple myeloma. Sequences were obtained from a population of CD138-negative cells sorted from bone marrow. As DNA, the CDR3 is TGTGCCACCAAGACAGGGGGCGATGCTCACACAGATACGCAGTATTTT. As protein: CATKTGGDAHTDTQYF.